The rows below give T cell receptor beta chains drawn from one sample of a study of Tregs in tolerant kidney transplant recipients. Clones were sequenced by immunoSEQ multiplex PCR, and TCRdb holds only the in-frame ones, with some missing. Among around 31,000 clones listed, roughly four fifths were seen once. What these receptors recognize is not known. The specimen was Tregs from blood cultured with allogeneic cells. The receptors stem from a human donor in good health. CDR3s leave out the opening cysteine and the closing phenylalanine or tryptophan. A row's size may be missing; if present it is once, few, many or a size class.

CDR3 length: 11; clone size: .; J gene: TRBJ1-5; V gene: TRBV30; CDR3 protein: AWSVQRGQPQH
CDR3 length: 7; clone size: .; J gene: TRBJ1-1; V gene: TRBV20-1; CDR3 protein: SARQTAF
CDR3 length: 13; clone size: .; J gene: TRBJ2-1; V gene: TRBV27; CDR3 protein: ASRVTPNPYNEQF
CDR3 length: 15; clone size: .; J gene: TRBJ2-3; V gene: TRBV9; CDR3 protein: ASSVEIAETKTDTQY
CDR3 length: 13; clone size: .; J gene: TRBJ1-2; V gene: TRBV25-1; CDR3 protein: ASSAGGQAFYGYT
CDR3 length: 11; clone size: .; J gene: TRBJ1-1; V gene: TRBV11-2; CDR3 protein: ASSFRGNTEAF
CDR3 length: 11; clone size: .; J gene: TRBJ1-5; V gene: TRBV19; CDR3 protein: ASSIDRGRPQH
CDR3 length: 11; clone size: .; J gene: TRBJ2-7; V gene: TRBV5-1; CDR3 protein: ASSPRAGGEQY
CDR3 length: 10; clone size: .; J gene: TRBJ1-2; V gene: TRBV30; CDR3 protein: ACPRRGAGYT
CDR3 length: 12; clone size: medium-sized; J gene: TRBJ1-2; V gene: TRBV6-5; CDR3 protein: ASSGYGVDYGYT
CDR3 length: 11; clone size: few; J gene: TRBJ2-1; V gene: TRBV5-1; CDR3 protein: ASSLGFPNEQF
CDR3 length: 13; clone size: .; J gene: TRBJ1-5; V gene: TRBV19; CDR3 protein: ASSISGISNQPQH
CDR3 length: 14; clone size: once; J gene: TRBJ2-1; V gene: TRBV5-4; CDR3 protein: ASSPGGTSGVNEQF
CDR3 length: 13; clone size: once; J gene: TRBJ1-1; V gene: TRBV5-1; CDR3 protein: ASSPWDSSSTEAF
CDR3 length: 13; clone size: .; J gene: TRBJ2-6; V gene: TRBV7-2; CDR3 protein: ASSLGYSGANVLT
CDR3 length: 13; clone size: .; J gene: TRBJ2-1; V gene: TRBV2; CDR3 protein: ASSSDRVSYNEQF
CDR3 length: 11; clone size: .; J gene: TRBJ2-7; V gene: TRBV6-5; CDR3 protein: ATQGSGSYEQY
CDR3 length: 10; clone size: .; J gene: TRBJ2-5; V gene: TRBV5-1; CDR3 protein: ASKADSETQY
CDR3 length: 13; clone size: .; J gene: TRBJ2-3; V gene: TRBV2; CDR3 protein: ASSPLLAGEDTQY
CDR3 length: 12; clone size: .; J gene: TRBJ2-7; V gene: TRBV30; CDR3 protein: AWSFPGGGYEQY
CDR3 length: 10; clone size: .; J gene: TRBJ1-2; V gene: TRBV29-1; CDR3 protein: SGGQVNYGYT
CDR3 length: 11; clone size: .; J gene: TRBJ1-1; V gene: TRBV6-5; CDR3 protein: ASTQGQNTEAF
CDR3 length: 14; clone size: .; J gene: TRBJ2-3; V gene: TRBV9; CDR3 protein: ASSDRGLADTDTQY
CDR3 length: 12; clone size: .; J gene: TRBJ1-1; V gene: TRBV6-5; CDR3 protein: ARTYRLQNTEAF